This T cell receptor beta chain was identified during a study of neurological immune-mediated disorders. Whole-study results and caveats: No sharing of CDR3 amino acid sequences was observed among expanded clones across subjects, suggesting private repertoires in all groups. The study phylogenetically grouped the repertoires of 18 of 34 multiple sclerosis patients into one related-CDR3 cluster, a possible signature.

The team produced cDNA through 5'RACE using 10-nucleotide random UMIs. TCRdb recomputed calls from the 5' RACE reads with MiXCR, one row per CDR3 protein. The table shows 50,000 to 65,000 distinct CDR3 sequences, with around 5.2% occurring only once. Concerning this clonotype itself: Its matching antigen is unknown. At one of its ends the junction is not consistent with the germline gene, which may arise from a read error.

Germline values: CDR1 SGHVS, CDR2 FQNEAQ. The CDR3 spans 15 residues. The TCR comes from a woman between 50 and 59 years old with multiple sclerosis. The sequencing input was PBMCs. V gene TRBV7-8 combines with J gene TRBJ1-5; D is possibly TRBD1 (5 bases). CDR3 nucleotides: TGTGCCAGCAGCCAAGATAGGGACTGGCGAATGGCCCAGAATTTT. Its protein is CASSQDRDWRMAQNF.